The T cell receptor beta chain described here comes from a study of shared clonotypes between healthy human individuals. Findings and caveats of the study: Represented diversity (both genetic and exposure-history) was limited by the small number of donors.

Libraries were prepared by immunoSEQ multiplex PCR; TCRdb keeps only in-frame clonotypes and omits some of them. The sample contains around 1.4 million clones, just under 99% of which appear only once. Germline CDR1 is LNHNV and CDR2 is YYDKDF (reference sequence). V shed 1 base and J shed 5 bases, with 17 bases lying between them. This CDR3 has 16 residues. For this clone: Its antigen remains unknown.

The receptor was isolated from a man under 40 in good health. This chain joins TRBV15 and TRBJ2-5, with D maybe TRBD2 (5 bases). The specimen was naive CD4+ T cells sorted from blood. Subset meaning: CD45RA+ positively selected. The DNA of the CDR3 is TGTGCCACCAGCAGAGCCCTCGTCGGGTCGGGGGAGACCCAGTACTTC. Translation gives CATSRALVGSGETQYF.